Sequencing of this TCR beta chain was carried out in a study of STAT3 mutations in large granular lymphocyte leukemia. Study in general: Roughly half the longitudinally sequenced T-LGLL patients had canonical STAT3 mutations. Roughly 37% of treated T-LGLL patients showed hematologic response to immunosuppression.

Trimming took 7 bases from V and 1 from J, leaving 15 bases between them. Per germline, CDR1 SGHNT and CDR2 YYREEE (reference sequence). The CDR3 has 14 residues. Study conclusions and caveats: In several patients, dominant TCR clone burden exceeded STAT3 mutant burden. At least one immunodominant TCR beta clonotype appeared in every T-cell large granular lymphocyte leukemia patient. No sample exists from the first appearance of each clone.

Note on this clone: Its antigen is unknown.

Clones were read by immunoSEQ multiplex PCR, and TCRdb kept only the in-frame ones, dropping some. The profile shows roughly 17,000 clones, approximately 90% of them singletons. Sequencing was carried out using peripheral blood mononuclear cells. V gene TRBV5-4 combines with J gene TRBJ2-7; D is possibly TRBD1 or TRBD2 (5 bases each). This sequence was found in a man aged 55 to 70 with T-cell large granular lymphocyte leukemia. Some clones in this sample may be carry-over from other donors' samples. CDR3 in amino acids: CASRAWGLSYEQYF. Here the CDR3 DNA reads TGTGCCAGCCGAGCTTGGGGGTTGTCCTACGAGCAGTACTTC.